This TCR beta chain was obtained from a study of blood T cell repertoires in COVID-19. Study-level information: The origin of the acute and convalescent COVID-19 samples was the United States, Italy and Spain.

Profiling relied on immunoSEQ multiplex PCR, and the TCRdb table lists in-frame clones only, not all of them. The profile covers approximately 260,000 clones, with 70% to 90% appearing a single time and approximately 2% taken by the ten largest. Germline V CDR1 and CDR2: LNHNV, YYDKDF (reference sequence). The CDR3 length is 14 residues. Trimming shortened V by 0 bases and J by 6 bases, and 11 bases separated the two germline ends. The V gene is TRBV15, the J gene TRBJ1-1; D unclear. What was sequenced was peripheral blood. The TCR was taken from a woman between 40 and 55 years old who had recovered from COVID-19. CDR3 bases: TGTGCCACCAGCAGAGACACCCGAGGCGCTGAAGCTTTCTTT. Its protein product is CATSRDTRGAEAFF.